This T cell receptor (beta chain) was captured in a study of cytomegalovirus exposure and HLA in healthy donors. Whole-study context: HLA-typed donors were the source of approximately 88 million unique TCRs held in an early data release.

Healthy bone marrow donors made up the cohort. CDR3 length: 17 amino acids. Germline V gene data show CDR1 as MNHEY and CDR2 as SMNVEV (reference sequence). V was pared by 2 bases and J by 5 bases, with 10 bases of the junction left unmatched. About this clone: Its antigen is not identified.

Study outcomes and limitations: An ancestry cluster, one associated with Asian ancestry, reportedly showed fewer N-insertions than the approximately 670-donor mean in a later analysis.

Both 60 Vbeta primers and 13 Jbeta primers went into the PCR. Sequencing used immunoSEQ multiplex PCR; TCRdb keeps in-frame clones, though not all of them. The table records under 250,000 clones, around 81% of them present only once. Sequencing used PBMCs. The source is a woman between 55 and 75 years old in good health and CMV-seropositive. The gene calls are TRBV27 and TRBJ1-5, with 9 positions matching TRBD1. DNA of the CDR3: TGTGCCAGCAGTTTACGGAAGACAGGGGGGGTCGATCAGCCCCAGCATTTT. It yields the protein CASSLRKTGGVDQPQHF.